One sample yielded the 3 T cell receptor beta chains listed below, sequenced in a study of CD4+ T cells in melanoma. Assay: immunoSEQ multiplex PCR; the TCRdb copy retains only in-frame clones and omits some. The sample shows over 5,500 clones, roughly 50% of them seen only once. The sequenced material came from cells from a culture (not recorded whether cultured in vitro). These receptors were taken from a human donor with melanoma.

This clone was seen only a few times. This chain links TRBV2 with TRBJ2-7, with a possible D match to TRBD1 (5 bases). Germline V gene sequence: CDR1 SNHLY, CDR2 FYNNEI. The CDR3 covers 15 residues. The V end was cut by 3 bases, the J end by 3 bases, with 15 bases between. CDR3 in amino acids: CASSDLSGLDYEQYF. CDR3 DNA sequence: TGTGCCAGCAGTGACCTCTCAGGGTTGGACTACGAGCAGTACTTC.

V and J are TRBV4-1 and TRBJ2-5; tentative D call: TRBD2 (6 bases). The CDR3 spans 14 residues. V lost 5 bases and J 0 bases, leaving 10 bases between the germline ends. CDR1 and CDR2 from the germline V gene are MGHRA and YSYEKL. This CDR3 is CASSSWEDQETQYF. The CDR3, as DNA: TGCGCCAGCAGCTCCTGGGAGGACCAAGAGACCCAGTACTTC.

By frequency in the sample, this clone is large. The gene calls are TRBV19 and TRBJ1-3; D remains ambiguous. The length of the CDR3 is 19 residues. Trimming stripped 5 bases from V and 0 bases from J, with 23 bases between. Germline V lookup: CDR1 LNHDA, CDR2 SQIVND (reference sequence). In nucleotides, the CDR3 is TGTGCCAGTAGTCTCCGGGGAGAGGGCTCCATTTACTCTGGAAACACCATATATTTT. This encodes CASSLRGEGSIYSGNTIYF. Based on the CDR3 plus reference TRBV19 and TRBJ1-3, the full variable domain is DGGITQSPKYLFRKEGQNVTLSCEQNLNHDAMYWYRQDPGQGLRLIYYSQIVNDFQKGDIAEGYSVSREKKESFPLTVTSAQKNPTAFYLCASSLRGEGSIYSGNTIYFGEGSWLTVV.